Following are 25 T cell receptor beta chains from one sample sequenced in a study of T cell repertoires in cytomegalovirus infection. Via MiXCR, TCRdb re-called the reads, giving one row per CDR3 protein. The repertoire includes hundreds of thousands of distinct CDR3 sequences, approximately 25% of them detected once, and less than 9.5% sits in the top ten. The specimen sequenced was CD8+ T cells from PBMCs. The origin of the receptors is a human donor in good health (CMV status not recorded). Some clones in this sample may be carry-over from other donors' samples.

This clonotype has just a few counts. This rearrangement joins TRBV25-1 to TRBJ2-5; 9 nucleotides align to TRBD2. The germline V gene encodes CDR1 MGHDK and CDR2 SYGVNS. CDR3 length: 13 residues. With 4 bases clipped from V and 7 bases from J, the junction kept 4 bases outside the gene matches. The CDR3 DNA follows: TGTGCCAGCAGTGGGCGCGGGGGGGGGACCCAGTACTTC. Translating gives CASSGRGGGTQYF.

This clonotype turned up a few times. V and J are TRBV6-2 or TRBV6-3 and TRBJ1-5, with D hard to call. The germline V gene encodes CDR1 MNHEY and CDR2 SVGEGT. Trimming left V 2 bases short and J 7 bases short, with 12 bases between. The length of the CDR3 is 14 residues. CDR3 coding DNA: TGTGCCAGCAGTTACGGTGAGGGAATACAGCCCCAGCATTTT. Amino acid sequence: CASSYGEGIQPQHF.

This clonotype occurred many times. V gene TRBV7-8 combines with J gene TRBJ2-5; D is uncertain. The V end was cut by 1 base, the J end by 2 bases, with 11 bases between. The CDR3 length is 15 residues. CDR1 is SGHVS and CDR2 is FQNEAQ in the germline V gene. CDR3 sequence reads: CASSLGRSLQETQYF. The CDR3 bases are TGTGCCAGCAGCTTAGGACGGTCGCTTCAAGAGACCCAGTACTTC.

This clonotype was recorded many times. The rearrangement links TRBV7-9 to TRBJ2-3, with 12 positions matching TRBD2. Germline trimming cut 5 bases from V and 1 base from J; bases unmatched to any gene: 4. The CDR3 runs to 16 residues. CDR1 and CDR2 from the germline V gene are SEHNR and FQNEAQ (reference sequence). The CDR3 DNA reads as TGTGCCAGCAGCCCCCGACTAGCGGGGGGCACAGATACGCAGTATTTT. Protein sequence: CASSPRLAGGTDTQYF.

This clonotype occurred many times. CDR3 in DNA: TGCGCCAGCAGCCAAGTGGCGGGGGGCTGGGTAGTCCGGGAGCTGTTTTTT. It yields the protein CASSQVAGGWVVRELFF. The V and J genes are TRBV4-3 and TRBJ2-2; 8 nucleotides align to TRBD2. V shed 1 base, J shed 9 bases, and the junction held 13 bases outside the gene matches. There are 17 residues in the CDR3. From germline, CDR1 is LGHNA and CDR2 YSLEER.

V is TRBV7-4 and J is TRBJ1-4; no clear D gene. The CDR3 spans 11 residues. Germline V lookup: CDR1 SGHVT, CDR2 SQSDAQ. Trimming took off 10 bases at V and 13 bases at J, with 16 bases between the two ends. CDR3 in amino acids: CANGFQKGLFF. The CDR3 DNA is TGTGCCAACGGGTTTCAGAAGGGACTGTTTTTT.

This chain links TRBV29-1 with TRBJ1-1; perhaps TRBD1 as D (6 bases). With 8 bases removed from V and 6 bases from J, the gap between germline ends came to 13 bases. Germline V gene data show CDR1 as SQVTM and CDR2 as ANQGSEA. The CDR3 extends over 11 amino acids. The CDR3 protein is CSLEQGAEAFF. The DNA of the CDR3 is TGCAGCCTAGAACAGGGCGCTGAAGCTTTCTTT.

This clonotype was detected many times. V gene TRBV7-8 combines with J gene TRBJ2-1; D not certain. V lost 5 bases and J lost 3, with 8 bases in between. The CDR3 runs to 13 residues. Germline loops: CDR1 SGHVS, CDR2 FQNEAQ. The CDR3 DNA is TGTGCCAGCAGCCGAAACATCTACAATGAGCAGTTCTTC. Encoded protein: CASSRNIYNEQFF. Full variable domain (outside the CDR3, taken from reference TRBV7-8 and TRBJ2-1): GAGVSQSPRYKVAKRGQDVALRCDPISGHVSLFWYQQALGQGPEFLTYFQNEAQLDKSGLPSDRFFAERPEGSVSTLKIQRTQQEDSAVYLCASSRNIYNEQFFGPGTRLTVL.

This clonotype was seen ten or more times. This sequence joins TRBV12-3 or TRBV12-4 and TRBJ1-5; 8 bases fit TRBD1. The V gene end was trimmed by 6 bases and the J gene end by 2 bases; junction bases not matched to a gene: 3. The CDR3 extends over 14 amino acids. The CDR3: CASREDRGNQPQHF. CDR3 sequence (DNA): TGTGCCAGCAGGGAGGACAGGGGCAATCAGCCCCAGCATTTT.

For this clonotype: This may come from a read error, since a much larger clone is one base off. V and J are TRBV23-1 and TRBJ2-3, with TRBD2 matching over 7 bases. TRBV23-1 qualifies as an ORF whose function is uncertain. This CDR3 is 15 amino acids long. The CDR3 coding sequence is TGCGCCAACAGTCAATCGGAGGAACTAGCGGATACGCAGTATTTT. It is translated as CANSQSEELADTQYF.

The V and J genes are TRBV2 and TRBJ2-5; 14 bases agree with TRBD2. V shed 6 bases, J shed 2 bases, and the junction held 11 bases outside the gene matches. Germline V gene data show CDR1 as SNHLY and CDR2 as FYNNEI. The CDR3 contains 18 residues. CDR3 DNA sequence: TGTGCCAGCAGCCTTATACGGACTAGCGGGGGGCCTCAAGAGACCCAGTACTTC. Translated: CASSLIRTSGGPQETQYF.

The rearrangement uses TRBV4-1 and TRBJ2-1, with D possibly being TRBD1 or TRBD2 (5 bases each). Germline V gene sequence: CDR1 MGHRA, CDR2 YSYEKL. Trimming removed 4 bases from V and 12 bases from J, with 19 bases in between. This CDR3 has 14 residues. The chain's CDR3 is CASSRIGGEDSQFF. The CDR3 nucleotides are TGCGCCAGCAGCCGGATTGGGGGAGAGGACTCGCAGTTCTTC.

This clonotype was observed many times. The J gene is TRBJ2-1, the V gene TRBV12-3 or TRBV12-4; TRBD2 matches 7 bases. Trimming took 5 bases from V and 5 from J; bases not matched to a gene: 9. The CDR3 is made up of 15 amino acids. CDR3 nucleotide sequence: TGTGCCAGCAGTGCGATCGGGACTATAAACAATGAGCAGTTCTTC. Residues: CASSAIGTINNEQFF.

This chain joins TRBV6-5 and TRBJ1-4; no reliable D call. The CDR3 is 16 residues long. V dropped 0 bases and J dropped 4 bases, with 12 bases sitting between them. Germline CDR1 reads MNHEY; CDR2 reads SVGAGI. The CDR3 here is CASSYSQWKYNEKLFF. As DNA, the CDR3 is TGTGCCAGCAGTTACTCCCAGTGGAAGTATAATGAAAAACTGTTTTTT.

The CDR3 sequence is CASSLAGQASYGYTF. DNA of the CDR3: TGTGCCAGCAGTCTCGCCGGACAGGCCAGCTATGGCTACACCTTC. J is TRBJ1-2 and V is TRBV6-5; 7 bases map to TRBD1. The V gene end was trimmed by 5 bases and the J gene end by 4 bases; junction bases not matched to a gene: 10. Germline V gives CDR1 MNHEY, CDR2 SVGAGI. This CDR3 contains 15 residues.

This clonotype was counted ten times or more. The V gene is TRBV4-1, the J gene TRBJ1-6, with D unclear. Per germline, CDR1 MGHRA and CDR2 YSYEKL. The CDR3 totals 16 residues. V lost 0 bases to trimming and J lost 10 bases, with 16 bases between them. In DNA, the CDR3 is TGCGCCAGCAGCCAAGAGGGCGGAAACTGGCCCTCACCCCTCCACTTT. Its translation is CASSQEGGNWPSPLHF.

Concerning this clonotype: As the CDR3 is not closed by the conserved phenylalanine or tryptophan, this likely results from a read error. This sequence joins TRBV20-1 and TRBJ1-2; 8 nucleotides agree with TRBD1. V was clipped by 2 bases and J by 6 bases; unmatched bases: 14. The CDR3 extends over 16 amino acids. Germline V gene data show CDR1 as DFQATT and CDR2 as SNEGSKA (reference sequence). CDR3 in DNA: TGCAGTGCTAGATATAGATCCGGGACAGGCCGTAATGGCTACACCTCC. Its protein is CSARYRSGTGRNGYTS.

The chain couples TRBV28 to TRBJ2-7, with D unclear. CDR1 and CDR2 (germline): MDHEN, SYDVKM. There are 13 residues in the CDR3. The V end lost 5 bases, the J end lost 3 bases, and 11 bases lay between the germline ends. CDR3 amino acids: CASSRPGVYEQYV. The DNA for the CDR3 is TGTGCCAGCAGTCGTCCTGGGGTCTACGAGCAGTACGTC.

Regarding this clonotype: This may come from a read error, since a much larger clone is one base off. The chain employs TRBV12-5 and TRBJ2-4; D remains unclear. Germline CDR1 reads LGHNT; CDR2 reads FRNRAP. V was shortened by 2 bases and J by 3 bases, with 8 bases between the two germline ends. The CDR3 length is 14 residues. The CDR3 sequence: CASGLSEVKNIQYF. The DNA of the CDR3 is TGTGCTAGTGGTTTGTCAGAGGTCAAAAACATTCAGTACTTC.

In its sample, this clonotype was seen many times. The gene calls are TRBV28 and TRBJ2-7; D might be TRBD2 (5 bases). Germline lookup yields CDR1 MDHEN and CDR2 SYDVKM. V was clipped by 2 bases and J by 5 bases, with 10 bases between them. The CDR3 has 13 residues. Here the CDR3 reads CASSLTGIHEQYV. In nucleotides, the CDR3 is TGTGCCAGCAGTTTAACGGGGATCCACGAGCAGTACGTC.

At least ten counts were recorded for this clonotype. CDR3 DNA: TGTGCCAGCAGCGCAACTCTCGTTTCACCTGAAGCTTTCTTT. Amino acid sequence: CASSATLVSPEAFF. J is TRBJ1-1 and V is TRBV7-8; unclear D gene. The CDR3 runs to 14 residues. Germline-derived CDR1 and CDR2 are SGHVS and FQNEAQ. Trimming shortened V by 5 bases and J by 6 bases, and 16 bases separated the two germline ends.

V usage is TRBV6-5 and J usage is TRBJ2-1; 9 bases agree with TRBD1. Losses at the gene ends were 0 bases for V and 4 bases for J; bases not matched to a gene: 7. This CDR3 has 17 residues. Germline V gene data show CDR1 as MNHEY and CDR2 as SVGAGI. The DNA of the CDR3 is TGTGCCAGCAGTTACTCGTGGCTGGACAGGGGTTACAATGAGCAGTTCTTC. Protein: CASSYSWLDRGYNEQFF.

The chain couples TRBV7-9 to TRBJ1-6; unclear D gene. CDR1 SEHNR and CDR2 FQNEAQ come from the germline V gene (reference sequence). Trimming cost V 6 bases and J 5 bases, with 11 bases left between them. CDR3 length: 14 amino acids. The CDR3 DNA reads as TGTGCCAGCAGTCCTACATGGGATAATTCACCCCTCCACTTT. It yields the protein CASSPTWDNSPLHF.

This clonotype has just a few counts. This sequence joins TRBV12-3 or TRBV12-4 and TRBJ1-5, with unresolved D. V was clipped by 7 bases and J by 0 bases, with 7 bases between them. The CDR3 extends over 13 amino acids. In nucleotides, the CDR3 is TGTGCCAGCACCCTTTATAGCAATCAGCCCCAGCATTTT. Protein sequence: CASTLYSNQPQHF.

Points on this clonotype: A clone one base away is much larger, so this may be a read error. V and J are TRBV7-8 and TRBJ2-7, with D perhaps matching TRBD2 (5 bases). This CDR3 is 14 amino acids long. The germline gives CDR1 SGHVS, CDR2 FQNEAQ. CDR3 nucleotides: TGTGCCAACAGCTTACTGGAGGCCAGCTACGAGCAGTACGTC. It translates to CANSLLEASYEQYV.